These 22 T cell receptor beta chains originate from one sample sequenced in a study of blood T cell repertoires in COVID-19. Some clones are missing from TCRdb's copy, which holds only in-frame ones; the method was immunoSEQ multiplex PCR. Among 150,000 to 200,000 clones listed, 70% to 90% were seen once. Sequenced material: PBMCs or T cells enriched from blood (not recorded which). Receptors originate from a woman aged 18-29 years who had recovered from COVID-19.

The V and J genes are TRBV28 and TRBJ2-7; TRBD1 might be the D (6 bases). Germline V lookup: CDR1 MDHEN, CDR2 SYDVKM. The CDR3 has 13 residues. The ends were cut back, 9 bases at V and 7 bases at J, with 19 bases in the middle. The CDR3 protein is CASARQDLGEQYF. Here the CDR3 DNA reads TGTGCCAGTGCCCGACAGGATCTCGGGGAGCAGTACTTC.

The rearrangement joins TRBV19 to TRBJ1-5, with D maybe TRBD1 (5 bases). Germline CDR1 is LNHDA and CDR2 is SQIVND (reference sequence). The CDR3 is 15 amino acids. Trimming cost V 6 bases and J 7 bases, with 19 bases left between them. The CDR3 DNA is TGTGCCAGTAGCCCTCGCGTCTCAGGGTTCCAGCCCCAGCATTTT. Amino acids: CASSPRVSGFQPQHF.

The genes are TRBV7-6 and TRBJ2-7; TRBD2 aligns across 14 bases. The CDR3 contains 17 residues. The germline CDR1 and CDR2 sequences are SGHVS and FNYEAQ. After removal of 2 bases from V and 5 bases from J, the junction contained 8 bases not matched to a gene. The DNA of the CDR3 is TGTGCCAGCAGCTTAATCCCCGGGACTAGCGGGAGTCACGAGCAGTACTTC. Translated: CASSLIPGTSGSHEQYF.

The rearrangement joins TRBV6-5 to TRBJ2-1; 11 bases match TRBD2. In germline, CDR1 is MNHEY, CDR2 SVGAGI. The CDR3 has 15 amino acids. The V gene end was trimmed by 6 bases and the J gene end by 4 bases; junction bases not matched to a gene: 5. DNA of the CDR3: TGTGCCAGCAGAACCGGGACTAGCGGATACAATGAGCAGTTCTTC. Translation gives CASRTGTSGYNEQFF.

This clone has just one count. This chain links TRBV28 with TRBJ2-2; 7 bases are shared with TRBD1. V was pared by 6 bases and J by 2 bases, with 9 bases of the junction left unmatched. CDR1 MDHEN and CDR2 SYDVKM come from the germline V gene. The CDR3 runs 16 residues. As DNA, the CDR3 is TGTGCCAGCAGATCGTATCGGGACAGCAACACCGGGGAGCTGTTTTTT. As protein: CASRSYRDSNTGELFF.

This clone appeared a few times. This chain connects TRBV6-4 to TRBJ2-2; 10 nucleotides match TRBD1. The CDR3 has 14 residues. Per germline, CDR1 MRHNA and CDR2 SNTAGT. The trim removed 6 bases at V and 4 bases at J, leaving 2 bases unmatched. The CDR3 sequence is CASSGQGGTGELFF. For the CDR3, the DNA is TGTGCCAGCAGCGGACAGGGGGGCACCGGGGAGCTGTTTTTT.

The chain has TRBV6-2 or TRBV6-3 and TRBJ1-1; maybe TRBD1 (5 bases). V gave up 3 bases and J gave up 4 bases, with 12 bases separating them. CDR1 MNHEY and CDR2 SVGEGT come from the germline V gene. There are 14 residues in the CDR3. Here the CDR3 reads CASSYFRAGTEAFF. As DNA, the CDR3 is TGTGCCAGCAGTTATTTCAGGGCAGGCACTGAAGCTTTCTTT.

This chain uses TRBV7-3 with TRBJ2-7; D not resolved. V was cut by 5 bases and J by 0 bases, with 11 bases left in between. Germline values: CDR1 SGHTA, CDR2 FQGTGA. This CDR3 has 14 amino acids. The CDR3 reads CASSPTRSSYEQYF. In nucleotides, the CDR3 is TGTGCCAGCAGCCCTACCCGTAGCTCCTACGAGCAGTACTTC.

CDR3 in amino acids: CAISGLAGDPDTQYF. The CDR3 nucleotides are TGTGCCATCAGTGGCTTAGCGGGAGACCCAGATACGCAGTATTTT. The chain couples TRBV10-3 to TRBJ2-3, with 9 nucleotides matching TRBD2. V was clipped by 4 bases and J by 4 bases; unmatched bases: 6. The CDR3 covers 15 residues. Germline V gene sequence: CDR1 ENHRY, CDR2 SYGVKD.

As DNA, the CDR3 is TGTGCCAGCAGCCAAGGAATAGGACAGGAGACTGAAGCTTTCTTT. Amino acid sequence: CASSQGIGQETEAFF. This rearrangement joins TRBV3-1 (or the pseudogene TRBV3-2) to TRBJ1-1; 7 bases match TRBD1. Germline V gene lookup returns CDR1 LGHDT and CDR2 YNNKEL (reference sequence). With 1 base clipped from V and 5 bases from J, the junction kept 7 bases outside the gene matches. The CDR3 extends over 15 amino acids.

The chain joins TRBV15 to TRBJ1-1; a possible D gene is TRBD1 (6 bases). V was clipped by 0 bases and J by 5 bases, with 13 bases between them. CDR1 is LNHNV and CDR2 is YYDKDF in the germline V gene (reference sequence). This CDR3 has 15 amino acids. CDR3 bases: TGTGCCACCAGCAGAGATCTTACAGGGCGGACTGAAGCTTTCTTT. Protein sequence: CATSRDLTGRTEAFF.

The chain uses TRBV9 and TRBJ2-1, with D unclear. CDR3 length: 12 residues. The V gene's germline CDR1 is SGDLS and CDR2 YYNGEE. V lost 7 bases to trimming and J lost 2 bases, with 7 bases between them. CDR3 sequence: CASQSAYNEQFF. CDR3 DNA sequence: TGTGCCAGCCAATCAGCCTACAATGAGCAGTTCTTC.

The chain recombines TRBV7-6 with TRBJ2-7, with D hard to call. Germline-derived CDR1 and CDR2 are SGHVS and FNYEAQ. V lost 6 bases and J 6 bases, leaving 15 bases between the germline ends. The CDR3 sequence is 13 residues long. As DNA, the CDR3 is TGTGCCAGCAGTCCTAACTGGGCTCTCGAGCAGTACTTC. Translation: CASSPNWALEQYF.

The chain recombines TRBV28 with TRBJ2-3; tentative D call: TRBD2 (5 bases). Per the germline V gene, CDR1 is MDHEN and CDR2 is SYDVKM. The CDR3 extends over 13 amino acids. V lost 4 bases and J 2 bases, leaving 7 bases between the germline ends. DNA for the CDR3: TGTGCCAGCAGTTCGCTAGCCACAGATACGCAGTATTTT. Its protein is CASSSLATDTQYF. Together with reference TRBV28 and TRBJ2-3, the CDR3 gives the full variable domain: DVKVTQSSRYLVKRTGEKVFLECVQDMDHENMFWYRQDPGLGLRLIYFSYDVKMKEKGDIPEGYSVSREKKERFSLILESASTNQTSMYLCASSSLATDTQYFGPGTRLTVL.

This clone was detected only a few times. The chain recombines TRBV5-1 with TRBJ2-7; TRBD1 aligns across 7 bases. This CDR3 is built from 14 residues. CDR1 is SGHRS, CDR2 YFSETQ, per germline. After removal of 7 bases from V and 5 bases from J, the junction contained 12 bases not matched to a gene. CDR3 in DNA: TGCGCCAGCGGACAGGTGGCTAGTTCCCACGAGCAGTACTTC. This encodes CASGQVASSHEQYF.

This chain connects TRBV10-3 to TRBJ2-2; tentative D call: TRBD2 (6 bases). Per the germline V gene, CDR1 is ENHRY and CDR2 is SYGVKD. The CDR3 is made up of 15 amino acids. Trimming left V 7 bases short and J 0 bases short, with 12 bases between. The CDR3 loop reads CAITQTSPNTGELFF. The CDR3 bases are TGTGCCATCACCCAGACTAGTCCGAACACCGGGGAGCTGTTTTTT.

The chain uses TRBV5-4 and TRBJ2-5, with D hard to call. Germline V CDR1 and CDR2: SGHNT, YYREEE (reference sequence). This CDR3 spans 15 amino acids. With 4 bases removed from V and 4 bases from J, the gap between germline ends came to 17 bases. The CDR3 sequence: CASSPYSQVVETQYF. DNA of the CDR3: TGTGCCAGCAGCCCGTACTCCCAAGTGGTAGAGACCCAGTACTTC.

The CDR3 DNA reads as TGCGCCAGCAGCCCCCAGGGGAGGAACACCGGGGAGCTGTTTTTT. Protein product: CASSPQGRNTGELFF. The chain recombines TRBV4-3 with TRBJ2-2; a weak D match, TRBD1 (6 bases). Trimming stripped 4 bases from V and 1 base from J, with 10 bases between. CDR1 LGHNA and CDR2 YSLEER come from the germline V gene. This CDR3 has 15 amino acids.

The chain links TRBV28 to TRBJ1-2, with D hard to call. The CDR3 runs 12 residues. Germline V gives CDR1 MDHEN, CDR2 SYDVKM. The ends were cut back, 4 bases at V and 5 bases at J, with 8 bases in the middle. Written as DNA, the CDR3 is TGTGCCAGCAGTTCCTCCTCGTATGGCTACACCTTC. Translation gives CASSSSSYGYTF.

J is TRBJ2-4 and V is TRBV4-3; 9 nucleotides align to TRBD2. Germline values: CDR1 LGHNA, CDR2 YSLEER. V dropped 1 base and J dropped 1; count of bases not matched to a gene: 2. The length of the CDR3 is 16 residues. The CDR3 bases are TGCGCCAGCAGCCAAGGAACTAGCGGGGCCAAAAACATTCAGTACTTC. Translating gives CASSQGTSGAKNIQYF.

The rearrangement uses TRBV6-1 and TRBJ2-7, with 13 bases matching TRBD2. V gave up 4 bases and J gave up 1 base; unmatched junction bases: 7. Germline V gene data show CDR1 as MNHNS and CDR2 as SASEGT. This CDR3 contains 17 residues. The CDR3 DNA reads TGTGCCAGCAGTGGTACTAGCGGGAGGGTTATGTCCTACGAGCAGTACTTC. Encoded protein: CASSGTSGRVMSYEQYF.

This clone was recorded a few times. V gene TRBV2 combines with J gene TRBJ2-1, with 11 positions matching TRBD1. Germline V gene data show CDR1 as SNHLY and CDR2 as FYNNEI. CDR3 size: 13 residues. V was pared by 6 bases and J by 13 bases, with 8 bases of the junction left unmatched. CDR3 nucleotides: TGTGCCAGCAGATCCGGACAGGGGGCTTTCCAGTTCTTC. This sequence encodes CASRSGQGAFQFF.